A selection of T cell receptor beta chains follows, all from one sample in a study of blood T cell repertoires in COVID-19. The repertoire was sequenced with immunoSEQ multiplex PCR; TCRdb's copy has only in-frame clones and lacks some. The table shows 150,000 to 200,000 clones, with approximately 82% occurring only once. The sample comprised peripheral blood. Receptors were obtained from a woman aged 80 or over with acute or convalescent COVID-19. The conserved cysteine and the conserved F or W are not part of the CDR3 here. The order of the fields is D gene, V gene, J gene, CDR3 protein. A D gene is named only where the DNA matches it firmly.

d_call: NA
v_call: TRBV4-3
j_call: TRBJ2-7
cdr3_aa: ASSQEVGASCY

d_call: NA
v_call: TRBV6-5
j_call: TRBJ1-1
cdr3_aa: ASSYFQRTEAF

d_call: TRBD1
v_call: TRBV11-3
j_call: TRBJ2-7
cdr3_aa: ASSLGTGGSYEQY

d_call: TRBD1
v_call: TRBV9
j_call: TRBJ1-4
cdr3_aa: ASSVAGGQYNEKLF

d_call: NA
v_call: TRBV4-3
j_call: TRBJ2-5
cdr3_aa: ASSQVPRSGETQY

d_call: NA
v_call: TRBV5-6
j_call: TRBJ1-2
cdr3_aa: ASSSRGAVYGYT

d_call: TRBD1
v_call: TRBV5-1
j_call: TRBJ1-1
cdr3_aa: ASSLNDRETTEAF

d_call: TRBD1
v_call: TRBV6-5
j_call: TRBJ1-2
cdr3_aa: ASSTTGAVYGYT

d_call: NA
v_call: TRBV7-2
j_call: TRBJ2-5
cdr3_aa: ASSSSAGLQETQY

d_call: NA
v_call: TRBV13
j_call: TRBJ1-1
cdr3_aa: ASSLSGYTEAF

d_call: NA
v_call: TRBV5-6
j_call: TRBJ1-1
cdr3_aa: ASSFLPMGSSTEAF

d_call: TRBD1
v_call: TRBV4-3
j_call: TRBJ2-3
cdr3_aa: ASSPQGAGTDTQY

d_call: TRBD1
v_call: TRBV5-4
j_call: TRBJ2-2
cdr3_aa: ASSRTGTGGELF

d_call: NA
v_call: TRBV5-5
j_call: TRBJ2-7
cdr3_aa: ASSLIPGTYEQY

d_call: TRBD1
v_call: TRBV5-1
j_call: TRBJ1-2
cdr3_aa: ASRGETGANYGYT

d_call: TRBD2
v_call: TRBV7-9
j_call: TRBJ2-5
cdr3_aa: ASSLGTSVIRETQY

d_call: NA
v_call: TRBV3-1/TRBV3-2
j_call: TRBJ2-3
cdr3_aa: ASSHRAGTQY

d_call: NA
v_call: TRBV9
j_call: TRBJ1-6
cdr3_aa: ASGKALNNSPLH

d_call: NA
v_call: TRBV30
j_call: TRBJ1-3
cdr3_aa: AWSPSRRAQATIY

d_call: NA
v_call: TRBV12-5
j_call: TRBJ1-1
cdr3_aa: ASGPRNTEAF

d_call: NA
v_call: TRBV5-5
j_call: TRBJ1-4
cdr3_aa: ASSLVGSGEKLF

d_call: NA
v_call: TRBV5-1
j_call: TRBJ2-7
cdr3_aa: ASSLEGDTTSYEQY

d_call: NA
v_call: TRBV7-2
j_call: TRBJ2-5
cdr3_aa: ASSLVALGPETQY

d_call: NA
v_call: TRBV30
j_call: TRBJ2-4
cdr3_aa: AWSHLRAGWAKNIQY

d_call: TRBD1
v_call: TRBV29-1
j_call: TRBJ2-3
cdr3_aa: SVERGTGGADTQY

d_call: TRBD1
v_call: TRBV29-1
j_call: TRBJ1-1
cdr3_aa: SGPDRRKDTEAF

d_call: TRBD1
v_call: TRBV2
j_call: TRBJ1-1
cdr3_aa: ASSDDRTGKNTEAF

d_call: NA
v_call: TRBV5-1
j_call: TRBJ2-5
cdr3_aa: ASTSDTQETQY

d_call: NA
v_call: TRBV18
j_call: TRBJ2-3
cdr3_aa: ASSSRQAGDTQY

d_call: NA
v_call: TRBV6-5
j_call: TRBJ2-5
cdr3_aa: ASSTPFGIQETQY

d_call: NA
v_call: TRBV5-1
j_call: TRBJ1-2
cdr3_aa: ASSLDSNYGYT

d_call: NA
v_call: TRBV28
j_call: TRBJ2-7
cdr3_aa: ASSLRGAITYEQY

d_call: NA
v_call: TRBV5-1
j_call: TRBJ2-7
cdr3_aa: ASSLVPESYEQY

d_call: NA
v_call: TRBV5-1
j_call: TRBJ1-2
cdr3_aa: VSSLFPGNYGYT

d_call: NA
v_call: TRBV6-5
j_call: TRBJ1-2
cdr3_aa: ASSYSWEGVGYT

d_call: NA
v_call: TRBV11-2
j_call: TRBJ2-5
cdr3_aa: ASSPSRGRQETQY

d_call: TRBD2
v_call: TRBV4-1
j_call: TRBJ2-1
cdr3_aa: ASSRLAGMAYNEQF

d_call: NA
v_call: TRBV2
j_call: TRBJ2-7
cdr3_aa: ASSEGLVGLYEQY

d_call: NA
v_call: TRBV4-1
j_call: TRBJ1-1
cdr3_aa: ASSREQKGITEAF

d_call: NA
v_call: TRBV10-1
j_call: TRBJ2-1
cdr3_aa: ASINRSKSSYNEQF

d_call: NA
v_call: TRBV19
j_call: TRBJ2-6
cdr3_aa: ASSIISSGANVLT

d_call: NA
v_call: TRBV6-5
j_call: TRBJ2-7
cdr3_aa: ASSYSRKQGYEQY

d_call: NA
v_call: TRBV21-1
j_call: TRBJ1-5
cdr3_aa: ASSKGGAECNQPQH

d_call: NA
v_call: TRBV5-6
j_call: TRBJ1-2
cdr3_aa: ASSPAGVIYGYT

d_call: TRBD2
v_call: TRBV15
j_call: TRBJ2-1
cdr3_aa: ATSPRGGSTNNEQF

d_call: NA
v_call: TRBV5-1
j_call: TRBJ1-1
cdr3_aa: ASSLGPGNTEAF

d_call: TRBD1
v_call: TRBV11-2
j_call: TRBJ1-2
cdr3_aa: ASSPLEGQIYGYT

d_call: TRBD1
v_call: TRBV18
j_call: TRBJ2-5
cdr3_aa: ASSPRTGAQETQY

d_call: TRBD1
v_call: TRBV9
j_call: TRBJ2-2
cdr3_aa: ASSVGTGTGLRGMSGELF

d_call: TRBD2
v_call: TRBV7-9
j_call: TRBJ2-1
cdr3_aa: ASSSTLAGGPYNEQF

d_call: TRBD1
v_call: TRBV3-1/TRBV3-2
j_call: TRBJ1-5
cdr3_aa: ASSPGQGFSPQH

d_call: TRBD1
v_call: TRBV9
j_call: TRBJ2-7
cdr3_aa: ASSASLPGQGRYEQY

d_call: TRBD2
v_call: TRBV6-4
j_call: TRBJ2-1
cdr3_aa: ASSDTSGMDEQF

d_call: NA
v_call: TRBV12-3/TRBV12-4
j_call: TRBJ2-3
cdr3_aa: ASSFADTQY

d_call: TRBD1
v_call: TRBV4-1
j_call: TRBJ1-2
cdr3_aa: ASSARDSQAYGYT

d_call: NA
v_call: TRBV4-1
j_call: TRBJ1-1
cdr3_aa: ASREGGFTEAF

d_call: NA
v_call: TRBV4-2
j_call: TRBJ2-1
cdr3_aa: ASSQDAVSSYNEQF

d_call: NA
v_call: TRBV5-5
j_call: TRBJ1-1
cdr3_aa: ASSLPTAEAF